The rows below give T cell receptor beta chains drawn from one sample of a study of cytomegalovirus exposure and HLA in healthy donors. The table came from immunoSEQ multiplex PCR; TCRdb's copy has only in-frame clones and leaves some out. The sample holds 100,000 to 150,000 clones; about four fifths are singletons and the top ten take around 4%. Sequences were obtained from PBMCs. The receptors stem from a man aged 35 to 55 in good health and CMV-seronegative. Each CDR3 is given with its conserved first and last residue. A D gene is named only where the DNA matches it firmly. Expanded clones get a size class; other rows say once, few or many, or leave the size out.

v_call	j_call	clone_size	d_call	cdr3_length	cdr3_aa	cdr3_nt
TRBV5-8	TRBJ2-7	NA	NA	14	CASSLVAQAYEQYF	TGTGCCAGCAGCTTGGTAGCCCAAGCCTACGAGCAGTACTTC
TRBV5-1	TRBJ1-1	NA	NA	14	CASSLAMGGTEAFF	TGCGCCAGCAGCTTGGCCATGGGGGGCACTGAAGCTTTCTTT
TRBV11-1	TRBJ1-3	NA	NA	14	CASSLRSLGNTIYF	TGTGCCAGCAGCCTCCGTTCCCTCGGAAACACCATATATTTT
TRBV7-2	TRBJ2-2	few	TRBD1	17	CASSLAGQGANSGELFF	TGTGCCAGCAGCTTAGCTGGGCAGGGGGCTAACTCCGGGGAGCTGTTTTTT
TRBV18	TRBJ1-2	NA	NA	16	CASSPALFRGIYGYTF	TGTGCCAGCTCACCGGCTTTATTCCGGGGGATCTATGGCTACACCTTC
TRBV7-2	TRBJ1-2	few	NA	15	CASSLEAAVNYGYTF	TGTGCCAGCAGCTTAGAGGCGGCGGTGAACTATGGCTACACCTTC
TRBV19	TRBJ1-1	NA	TRBD1	13	CASRSAGGTEAFF	TGTGCCAGTAGATCGGCAGGGGGAACTGAAGCTTTCTTT
TRBV11-2	TRBJ1-1	NA	NA	13	CASSPSRGTEAFF	TGTGCCAGCAGCCCCTCAAGGGGCACTGAAGCTTTCTTT
TRBV7-3	TRBJ2-7	NA	TRBD1	16	CASSPSPIQGAYEQYF	TGTGCCAGCAGCCCCTCCCCAATACAGGGGGCTTACGAGCAGTACTTC
TRBV6-5	TRBJ2-1	NA	NA	12	CASSRDFSEQFF	TGTGCCAGCAGTAGGGACTTTAGTGAGCAGTTCTTC
TRBV29-1	TRBJ2-7	NA	TRBD2	15	CSVDGYGTSSYEQYF	TGCAGCGTTGACGGGTACGGGACTAGCTCCTACGAGCAGTACTTC
TRBV7-9	TRBJ1-1	few	NA	13	CASSVTGPSEAFF	TGTGCCAGCAGCGTGACGGGTCCCTCTGAAGCTTTCTTT
TRBV6-6	TRBJ2-3	NA	TRBD2	14	CASSSGGQGDTQYF	TGTGCCAGCAGTTCGGGGGGGCAGGGAGATACGCAGTATTTT
TRBV29-1	TRBJ2-7	NA	TRBD2	14	CSVSRTSGGYEQYF	TGCAGCGTCTCCAGGACTAGCGGGGGCTACGAGCAGTACTTC
TRBV7-2	TRBJ2-3	NA	NA	15	CASSFPGVGTDTQYF	TGTGCCAGCAGCTTCCCCGGGGTCGGCACAGATACGCAGTATTTT
TRBV27	TRBJ2-2	NA	NA	15	CASTSVLVGNGELFF	TGTGCCAGCACTTCGGTACTGGTCGGGAACGGGGAGCTGTTTTTT
TRBV19	TRBJ1-4	NA	TRBD1	13	CATLDRVDEKLFF	TGTGCCACCCTGGACAGGGTTGATGAAAAACTGTTTTTT
TRBV9	TRBJ2-2	NA	NA	18	CASSDPSGRGGDTGELFF	TGTGCCAGCAGCGACCCCTCGGGTCGGGGTGGGGACACCGGGGAGCTGTTTTTT
TRBV6-6	TRBJ1-1	NA	NA	15	CASSYPARLNTEAFF	TGTGCCAGCAGTTACCCGGCCAGACTTAACACTGAAGCTTTCTTT
TRBV6-5	TRBJ1-3	NA	NA	14	CASSSPGSGNTIYF	TGTGCCAGCAGTTCCCCAGGCTCTGGAAACACCATATATTTT
TRBV7-2	TRBJ2-3	NA	TRBD2	15	CASSLGGGVPDTQYF	TGTGCCAGCAGCTTAGGCGGGGGGGTACCAGATACGCAGTATTTT
TRBV4-1	TRBJ1-1	NA	TRBD1	17	CASKGGRNEDVFPEAFF	TGCGCCAGCAAAGGGGGCAGAAACGAGGATGTTTTCCCTGAAGCTTTCTTT
TRBV19	TRBJ2-5	NA	NA	14	CASSISPLQETQYF	TGTGCCAGTAGTATTTCCCCTCTCCAAGAGACCCAGTACTTC
TRBV11-3	TRBJ2-2	few	NA	14	CASSPGLNTGELFF	TGTGCCAGCAGCCCGGGTCTTAACACCGGGGAGCTGTTTTTT
TRBV4-1	TRBJ2-7	NA	NA	13	CASSQRSGDEQYF	TGCGCCAGCAGCCAACGATCAGGCGACGAGCAGTACTTC
TRBV4-3	TRBJ2-1	NA	TRBD1	14	CASSRQGAYNEQFF	TGCGCCAGCAGCAGACAGGGGGCTTACAATGAGCAGTTCTTC